Listed below are T cell receptor beta chains from one sample, sequenced in a study of OX40 agonist ivuxolimab in advanced cancers. Data came from immunoSEQ multiplex PCR; TCRdb stores just in-frame clones and leaves some out. This table has tens of thousands of clones, approximately 81% appearing once. Source: CD4+ or CD8+ T cells sorted from blood, taken in a trial of the OX40 agonist ivuxolimab. The receptors derive from an adult with an advanced solid tumor such as melanoma, head and neck, liver or kidney cancer. Both conserved end residues are part of each CDR3. D genes are given only for firm matches. Not every row has a clone size; where given, it reads once, few, many or a size class.

d_gene: TRBD1; abundance: -; j_gene: TRBJ1-2; v_gene: TRBV27; CDR3nt: TGTGCCAGCAGTCCCACAGGGGGCGAAAACTATGGCTACACCTTC; CDR3aa: CASSPTGGENYGYTF
d_gene: -; abundance: -; j_gene: TRBJ2-7; v_gene: TRBV29-1; CDR3nt: TGCAGCGTTGAGGGGGCCCTCGAGGACGAGCAGTACTTC; CDR3aa: CSVEGALEDEQYF
d_gene: -; abundance: many; j_gene: TRBJ2-3; v_gene: TRBV7-3; CDR3nt: TGTGCCAGCAGCTTAACGGCGGGTGGGGTGGATACGCAGTATTTT; CDR3aa: CASSLTAGGVDTQYF
d_gene: -; abundance: -; j_gene: TRBJ2-5; v_gene: TRBV9; CDR3nt: TGTGCCAGCAGCGTAGGAGAGTACCAAGAGACCCAGTACTTC; CDR3aa: CASSVGEYQETQYF
d_gene: TRBD2; abundance: many; j_gene: TRBJ2-1; v_gene: TRBV7-9; CDR3nt: TGTGCCAGCAGCTCCCCGGGTGCGGGAGGGGGCCACAATGAGCAGTTCTTC; CDR3aa: CASSSPGAGGGHNEQFF
d_gene: -; abundance: few; j_gene: TRBJ1-1; v_gene: TRBV5-6; CDR3nt: TGTGCCAGCAGCTTGGGGGGGAAGACTGAAGCTTTCTTT; CDR3aa: CASSLGGKTEAFF
d_gene: -; abundance: few; j_gene: TRBJ2-1; v_gene: TRBV6-4; CDR3nt: TGTGCCAGCAGTGACTCGTCTAGCCTCGCGTCCAATGAGCAGTTCTTC; CDR3aa: CASSDSSSLASNEQFF
d_gene: TRBD2; abundance: -; j_gene: TRBJ2-2; v_gene: TRBV27; CDR3nt: TGTGCCAGCAGTTTACTAGTCTGGGAGGGCGGGGAGCTGTTTTTT; CDR3aa: CASSLLVWEGGELFF
d_gene: -; abundance: -; j_gene: TRBJ2-7; v_gene: TRBV14; CDR3nt: TGTGCCAGCAGCCTGAATGATCGCTACGAGCAGTACTTC; CDR3aa: CASSLNDRYEQYF
d_gene: TRBD1; abundance: -; j_gene: TRBJ1-5; v_gene: TRBV27; CDR3nt: TGTGCCACGGGACAGTCTGGGCTATGGAATCAGCCCCAGCATTTT; CDR3aa: CATGQSGLWNQPQHF
d_gene: -; abundance: -; j_gene: TRBJ2-7; v_gene: TRBV5-1; CDR3nt: TGCGCCAGCAGTATCAGTTACGAGGAGCAGTACTTC; CDR3aa: CASSISYEEQYF
d_gene: -; abundance: few; j_gene: TRBJ1-6; v_gene: TRBV15; CDR3nt: TGTGCCACCAGCAGAGGGACGGGTGATAATTCACCCCTCCACTTT; CDR3aa: CATSRGTGDNSPLHF
d_gene: TRBD2; abundance: -; j_gene: TRBJ2-7; v_gene: TRBV5-4; CDR3nt: TGTGCCAACAGCTTGGGAGGGGAGCGAAGAGAGCAGTACTTC; CDR3aa: CANSLGGERREQYF
d_gene: -; abundance: once; j_gene: TRBJ1-1; v_gene: TRBV5-8; CDR3nt: TGTGCCAGCAGAGAGAGGGGAATGAACACTGAAGCTTTCTTT; CDR3aa: CASRERGMNTEAFF
d_gene: -; abundance: few; j_gene: TRBJ1-1; v_gene: TRBV5-1; CDR3nt: TGCGCCAGCAGCCCTGGGCGGCTTAACACTGAAGCTTTCTTT; CDR3aa: CASSPGRLNTEAFF
d_gene: TRBD1; abundance: -; j_gene: TRBJ2-1; v_gene: TRBV27; CDR3nt: TGTGCCAGCCTCTTCTCCCCGACAGGGCCCTACAATGAGCAGTTCTTC; CDR3aa: CASLFSPTGPYNEQFF
d_gene: -; abundance: -; j_gene: TRBJ1-5; v_gene: TRBV7-9; CDR3nt: TGTGCCAGCAGCTTAGGCCAGTTAGGACCTAGCAATCAGCCCCAGCATTTT; CDR3aa: CASSLGQLGPSNQPQHF
d_gene: -; abundance: -; j_gene: TRBJ1-1; v_gene: TRBV19; CDR3nt: TGTGCCAGTAGTATTTTGCCCGGCTCGGGGAACACTGAAGCTTTCTTT; CDR3aa: CASSILPGSGNTEAFF
d_gene: -; abundance: -; j_gene: TRBJ2-6; v_gene: TRBV9; CDR3nt: TGTGCCAGCAGCGTAGTTTCCTCTGGGGCCAACGTCCTGACTTTC; CDR3aa: CASSVVSSGANVLTF
d_gene: -; abundance: -; j_gene: TRBJ2-1; v_gene: TRBV6-1; CDR3nt: TGTGCCAGCAGTGAATCTAAAGGGCGTTCCAATGAGCAGTTCTTC; CDR3aa: CASSESKGRSNEQFF
d_gene: -; abundance: few; j_gene: TRBJ1-2; v_gene: TRBV6-1; CDR3nt: TGTGCCAGCAGTGCGGACGAAGGATCCAACTATGGCTACACCTTC; CDR3aa: CASSADEGSNYGYTF
d_gene: TRBD1; abundance: -; j_gene: TRBJ2-1; v_gene: TRBV9; CDR3nt: TGTGCCAGCAGCATACCAGACAGGGCAGACGATTACAATGAGCAGTTCTTC; CDR3aa: CASSIPDRADDYNEQFF
d_gene: -; abundance: -; j_gene: TRBJ2-7; v_gene: TRBV28; CDR3nt: TGTGCCAGCACCTCCCAATCCCGCGGGGTCCCCTACGAGCAGTACTTC; CDR3aa: CASTSQSRGVPYEQYF
d_gene: -; abundance: -; j_gene: TRBJ1-5; v_gene: TRBV28; CDR3nt: TGTGCCAGCAGAGGCCTCAGCAATCAGCCCCAGCATTTT; CDR3aa: CASRGLSNQPQHF
d_gene: TRBD1; abundance: -; j_gene: TRBJ1-4; v_gene: TRBV7-8; CDR3nt: TGTGCCAGCAGGATAACCGGGACAGGGGAACATGAAAAACTGTTTTTT; CDR3aa: CASRITGTGEHEKLFF
d_gene: -; abundance: -; j_gene: TRBJ2-7; v_gene: TRBV5-6; CDR3nt: TGTGCCAGCAGCTTGCGGGGAGCCTACGAGCAGTACTTC; CDR3aa: CASSLRGAYEQYF
d_gene: -; abundance: -; j_gene: TRBJ2-3; v_gene: TRBV7-6; CDR3nt: TGTGCCAGCAGAAGCCTTGCTGGAAATACAGATACGCAGTATTTT; CDR3aa: CASRSLAGNTDTQYF
d_gene: -; abundance: -; j_gene: TRBJ2-7; v_gene: TRBV14; CDR3nt: TGTGCCAGCAGCTGGGGGCAGAACTACGAGCAGTACTTC; CDR3aa: CASSWGQNYEQYF
d_gene: -; abundance: -; j_gene: TRBJ2-7; v_gene: TRBV6-1; CDR3nt: TGTGCCAGCAGTTTCAGCTACGAGCAGTACTTC; CDR3aa: CASSFSYEQYF
d_gene: -; abundance: -; j_gene: TRBJ2-7; v_gene: TRBV5-4; CDR3nt: TGTGCCAGCAGCCTAGGGCGGGAGCAGTACTTC; CDR3aa: CASSLGREQYF
d_gene: -; abundance: -; j_gene: TRBJ2-6; v_gene: TRBV28; CDR3nt: TGTGCCAGCAGTTTCCCGGGATCAGGGGCCAACGTCCTGACTTTC; CDR3aa: CASSFPGSGANVLTF
d_gene: -; abundance: -; j_gene: TRBJ1-4; v_gene: TRBV5-6; CDR3nt: TGTGCCAGCAGCCTTGGCGGTGCGCTAGCAACTAATGAAAAACTGTTTTTT; CDR3aa: CASSLGGALATNEKLFF
d_gene: -; abundance: once; j_gene: TRBJ2-1; v_gene: TRBV28; CDR3nt: TGTGCCAGCAGTTATGGTGTTTTGGATGAGCAGTTCTTC; CDR3aa: CASSYGVLDEQFF
d_gene: -; abundance: -; j_gene: TRBJ2-3; v_gene: TRBV10-3; CDR3nt: TGTGCCGCCAGACAAGTAGGGGATTTAGATACGCAGTATTTT; CDR3aa: CAARQVGDLDTQYF
d_gene: -; abundance: -; j_gene: TRBJ1-5; v_gene: TRBV4-3; CDR3nt: TGCGCCAGCAGCCAAGGACAGGCTAATCAGCCCCAGCATTTT; CDR3aa: CASSQGQANQPQHF
d_gene: -; abundance: once; j_gene: TRBJ1-3; v_gene: TRBV27; CDR3nt: TGTGCCAGCAGTCCGATATCTGGAAACACCATATATTTT; CDR3aa: CASSPISGNTIYF
d_gene: TRBD1; abundance: -; j_gene: TRBJ2-3; v_gene: TRBV19; CDR3nt: TGTGCCAGTAGATTATTGGGACAGGGACCTGGGAAGGAGTATTTT; CDR3aa: CASRLLGQGPGKEYF
d_gene: TRBD2; abundance: -; j_gene: TRBJ2-1; v_gene: TRBV25-1; CDR3nt: TGTGCCAGCAGCGCTTGGGGGAGGGATGAGCAGTTCTTC; CDR3aa: CASSAWGRDEQFF
d_gene: -; abundance: -; j_gene: TRBJ2-5; v_gene: TRBV27; CDR3nt: TGTGCCAGCACCCCCGCGGGCGCGTTATTTGGCCAAGAGACCCAGTACTTC; CDR3aa: CASTPAGALFGQETQYF
d_gene: -; abundance: few; j_gene: TRBJ1-2; v_gene: TRBV5-1; CDR3nt: TGCGCCAGCAGCTTGTTGGGGTCTAGGTATGGCTACACCTTC; CDR3aa: CASSLLGSRYGYTF
d_gene: -; abundance: many; j_gene: TRBJ2-2; v_gene: TRBV6-5; CDR3nt: TGTGCCAGCACCTTGAATGAGAACGGGGAGCTGTTTTTT; CDR3aa: CASTLNENGELFF
d_gene: -; abundance: -; j_gene: TRBJ2-1; v_gene: TRBV2; CDR3nt: TGTGCCAGCAGGTACAATGAGCAGTTCTTC; CDR3aa: CASRYNEQFF
d_gene: TRBD2; abundance: once; j_gene: TRBJ2-1; v_gene: TRBV4-1; CDR3nt: TGCGCCAGCAGCCAAGATGAGATAGCGGGGGGGACCCCCTACAATGAGCAGTTCTTC; CDR3aa: CASSQDEIAGGTPYNEQFF
d_gene: TRBD1; abundance: -; j_gene: TRBJ2-4; v_gene: TRBV4-3; CDR3nt: TGCGCCAGCAGCCAAGCAACGACAGGGCGGGAAAACATTCAGTACTTC; CDR3aa: CASSQATTGRENIQYF
d_gene: TRBD2; abundance: -; j_gene: TRBJ2-3; v_gene: TRBV7-3; CDR3nt: TGTGCCAGCGCGAATTTAGCGGGAGTAGCTGCAGATACGCAGTATTTT; CDR3aa: CASANLAGVAADTQYF
d_gene: -; abundance: -; j_gene: TRBJ2-7; v_gene: TRBV4-1; CDR3nt: TGCGCCAGCAGCCGAACCGAGGACGAGCAGTACTTC; CDR3aa: CASSRTEDEQYF
d_gene: -; abundance: -; j_gene: TRBJ1-1; v_gene: TRBV21-1; CDR3nt: TGTGCCAGCAGCAACCCAGGGGGTACTGAAGCTTTCTTT; CDR3aa: CASSNPGGTEAFF
d_gene: -; abundance: -; j_gene: TRBJ2-2; v_gene: TRBV5-6; CDR3nt: TGTGCCAGCAGTTCGGTTACGAACACCGGGGAGCTGTTTTTT; CDR3aa: CASSSVTNTGELFF
d_gene: -; abundance: -; j_gene: TRBJ2-7; v_gene: TRBV14; CDR3nt: TGTGCCAGCACCCCGGGTGGGACCAGCGAGCAGTACTTC; CDR3aa: CASTPGGTSEQYF
d_gene: -; abundance: -; j_gene: TRBJ2-7; v_gene: TRBV28; CDR3nt: TGTGCCAGCAGTTCCCCCTCCTACGAGCAGTACTTC; CDR3aa: CASSSPSYEQYF
d_gene: -; abundance: -; j_gene: TRBJ2-2; v_gene: TRBV2; CDR3nt: TGTGCCAGCAGTCCTCTAGGGGCCGGGGAGCTGTTTTTT; CDR3aa: CASSPLGAGELFF
d_gene: TRBD1; abundance: -; j_gene: TRBJ2-7; v_gene: TRBV7-9; CDR3nt: TGTGCCAGCAGCTTAGACCGGGACAGGGCCTACGAGCAGTACTTC; CDR3aa: CASSLDRDRAYEQYF
d_gene: -; abundance: -; j_gene: TRBJ2-3; v_gene: TRBV18; CDR3nt: TGTGCCAGCTCACCACGGGGGGGCCCCCAGGATACGCAGTATTTT; CDR3aa: CASSPRGGPQDTQYF
d_gene: -; abundance: -; j_gene: TRBJ2-3; v_gene: TRBV10-1; CDR3nt: TGCGCCAGCAGTGAGTCGGCTACAGATACGCAGTATTTT; CDR3aa: CASSESATDTQYF
d_gene: -; abundance: -; j_gene: TRBJ2-7; v_gene: TRBV11-2; CDR3nt: TGTGCCAGCAGCTTATACAGGGTGGGCTCCTACGAGCAGTACTTC; CDR3aa: CASSLYRVGSYEQYF
d_gene: TRBD1; abundance: -; j_gene: TRBJ2-1; v_gene: TRBV19; CDR3nt: TGTGCCAGTAGTGGTAGACAGGGGGTAATGAAAGGGACCAATGAGCAGTTCTTC; CDR3aa: CASSGRQGVMKGTNEQFF